This entry is about one T cell receptor (beta chain). These data come from a study of human T cells and chemical hapten exposure. The total RNA was obtained from whole blood that was not fractionated. TCRdb itself ran the 5' RACE reads through MiXCR, one entry per CDR3 protein. The sample lists more than 60,000 distinct CDR3 sequences; more than 15% were seen once. Germline V gene sequence: CDR1 SGHTA, CDR2 FQGNSA. This CDR3 comprises 13 residues. The ends were cut back, 2 bases at V and 5 bases at J, with 9 bases in the middle. The sequence derives from a female donor in good health. The chain employs TRBV7-2 and TRBJ2-5; D is uncertain. The CDR3 bases are TGTGCCAGCAGCTTATACAGTCCGGAGACCCAGTACTTC. This encodes CASSLYSPETQYF.